The 9 T cell receptor beta chains presented below share a single source sample, sequenced in a study of control samples from healthy donors and cancer patients. Method: immunoSEQ multiplex PCR; TCRdb's copy keeps in-frame clones and lacks some. The sample lists approximately 140,000 clones, approximately 93% seen once, with 5% to 7% in the top ten. The material sequenced was blood. All receptors derive from a man between 18 and 35 years old in good health.

This clone was detected only once. This chain uses TRBV5-1 with TRBJ2-5; D call uncertain. The length of the CDR3 is 12 residues. V was trimmed by 0 bases and J by 2 bases, leaving 2 bases between them. Germline CDR1 SGHRS, CDR2 YFSETQ. The DNA for the CDR3 is TGCGCCAGCAGCTTGGTTCAAGAGACCCAGTACTTC. As protein: CASSLVQETQYF.

The CDR3 sequence: CASSESDRAYEQYF. The DNA for the CDR3 is TGCGCCAGCAGTGAGTCCGACAGGGCCTACGAGCAGTACTTC. V is TRBV10-1 and J is TRBJ2-7, with 7 bases aligning to TRBD1. Germline V gene sequence: CDR1 WNHNN, CDR2 SYGVQD (reference sequence). The CDR3 has 14 residues. The V and J ends lost 0 bases and 2 bases, in that order; junction bases with no gene match: 1.

This clone was counted once. One end of the junction fails to match germline, which may point to a read error. The chain recombines TRBV6-1 with TRBJ2-2, with a weak D call TRBD1 (6 bases). Germline assignment: CDR1 MNHNS and CDR2 SASEGT. The CDR3 is made up of 12 amino acids. The CDR3 nucleotides read TGTGCCATCAGTGAATCGGACAGAACGGTGTTTTTT. Protein product: CAISESDRTVFF.

This chain uses TRBV28 with TRBJ2-6; D possibly uses TRBD1 or TRBD2 (6 bases each). There are 17 residues in the CDR3. V shed 11 bases and J shed 0 bases, with 20 bases lying between them. Germline CDR1 and CDR2: MDHEN and SYDVKM. The CDR3 DNA follows: TGTGCCTCAAAGTTGGGGGGCCCGGGCTCTGGGGCCAACGTCCTGACTTTC. This codes for CASKLGGPGSGANVLTF. The variable domain in full, completed from reference TRBV28 and TRBJ2-6, reads DVKVTQSSRYLVKRTGEKVFLECVQDMDHENMFWYRQDPGLGLRLIYFSYDVKMKEKGDIPEGYSVSREKKERFSLILESASTNQTSMYLCASKLGGPGSGANVLTFGAGSRLTVL.

The genes are TRBV30 and TRBJ2-7, with 10 positions matching TRBD1. The trim removed 4 bases at V and 4 bases at J, leaving 4 bases unmatched. There are 13 residues in the CDR3. CDR1 GTSNPN and CDR2 SVGIG come from the germline V gene (reference sequence). CDR3 loop: CAWNRDRGYEQYF. CDR3 nucleotides: TGTGCCTGGAACCGGGACAGGGGATACGAGCAGTACTTC.

This clone was observed a few times. The rearrangement uses TRBV9 and TRBJ2-6; no clear D. CDR1 and CDR2 from the germline V gene are SGDLS and YYNGEE. V lost 0 bases and J lost 0, with 10 bases in between. This CDR3 comprises 17 residues. This chain's CDR3 is CASSVAIWDSGANVLTF. Here the CDR3 DNA reads TGTGCCAGCAGCGTAGCTATCTGGGACTCTGGGGCCAACGTCCTGACTTTC.

This clone appeared once. This chain uses TRBV9 with TRBJ2-3; 10 bases agree with TRBD2. This CDR3 spans 15 amino acids. Germline V CDR1 and CDR2: SGDLS, YYNGEE. V dropped 3 bases and J dropped 2; count of bases not matched to a gene: 3. CDR3 residues: CASSAGTSDTDTQYF. Here the CDR3 DNA reads TGTGCCAGCAGCGCCGGGACTAGCGACACAGATACGCAGTATTTT.

The chain employs TRBV27 and TRBJ1-2; D not resolved. Trimming cost V 3 bases and J 0 bases, with 8 bases left between them. Germline CDR1 and CDR2: MNHEY and SMNVEV (reference sequence). This CDR3 contains 14 residues. CDR3 in DNA: TGTGCCAGCAGTTTGAAATCTTCTAACTATGGCTACACCTTC. Protein product: CASSLKSSNYGYTF.

This rearrangement joins TRBV15 to TRBJ2-5, with TRBD1 matching over 9 bases. V was pared by 5 bases and J by 3 bases, with 1 base of the junction left unmatched. CDR3 size: 13 residues. Germline V CDR1 and CDR2: LNHNV, YYDKDF (reference sequence). In DNA, the CDR3 is TGTGCCACCAGCGGACAGGGGAAAGAGACCCAGTACTTC. Protein: CATSGQGKETQYF.